The next 7 T cell receptor beta chains were all read from a single sample in a study of neurological immune-mediated disorders. TCRdb redid the calling of the 5' RACE reads with MiXCR, one entry per CDR3 protein. The sample lists some 10,000 distinct CDR3 sequences; 22% were seen once. Source material: CD8+ T cells from blood. The receptors were sampled from a woman aged 40-49 years with multiple sclerosis.

Ten or more counts support this clonotype. V and J are TRBV9 and TRBJ2-3; D unclear. The germline V and J ends were trimmed by 4 bases and 4 bases, with 19 bases remaining between them. This CDR3 spans 16 amino acids. CDR1 SGDLS and CDR2 YYNGEE come from the germline V gene. CDR3 sequence reads: CASSPTWELSADTQYF. Written as DNA, the CDR3 is TGTGCCAGCAGCCCCACGTGGGAACTGAGCGCAGATACGCAGTATTTT.

This chain links TRBV5-6 with TRBJ2-3, with 7 bases fitting TRBD1. V shed 4 bases and J 4 bases; nucleotides not matched to a gene: 3. The CDR3 contains 13 residues. Per germline, CDR1 SGHDT and CDR2 YYEEEE. The CDR3 bases are TGTGCCAGCAGCCGTACAGGGGCAGATACGCAGTATTTT. Amino acid sequence: CASSRTGADTQYF.

In its sample, this clonotype was seen many times. The V and J genes are TRBV12-3 or TRBV12-4 and TRBJ1-3; no clear D gene. The length of the CDR3 is 14 residues. V lost 7 bases to trimming and J lost 0 bases, with 10 bases between them. CDR3 region: CASTRISSGNTIYF. CDR3 DNA: TGTGCCAGCACCAGAATAAGCTCTGGAAACACCATATATTTT.

In its sample, this clonotype was seen many times. This sequence joins TRBV12-3 or TRBV12-4 and TRBJ2-1, with 10 bases identical to TRBD1. This CDR3 is built from 14 residues. J was trimmed by 6 bases and V by 3 bases; bases with no gene match: 2. This CDR3 reads CASSFGQGGNEQFF. DNA of the CDR3: TGTGCCAGCAGTTTTGGACAGGGGGGCAATGAGCAGTTCTTC.

This clonotype has at least ten counts. The chain employs TRBV4-1 and TRBJ1-1, with D uncertain. Per germline, CDR1 MGHRA and CDR2 YSYEKL. The CDR3 contains 12 residues. Deletions cut 5 bases from V and 1 base from J, with 5 bases between. CDR3 DNA: TGCGCCAGCAGCTATAGGAACACTGAAGCTTTCTTT. As protein: CASSYRNTEAFF.

By its share, this clonotype is medium-sized. V is TRBV5-1 and J is TRBJ2-2; D not resolved. The length of the CDR3 is 15 residues. Germline CDR1 reads SGHRS; CDR2 reads YFSETQ. Trimming shortened V by 1 base and J by 4 bases, and 11 bases separated the two germline ends. CDR3 sequence reads: CASSLSGGFTGELFF. DNA of the CDR3: TGCGCCAGCAGCTTGTCTGGCGGATTCACCGGGGAGCTGTTTTTT. Full variable domain (remainder filled in from reference TRBV5-1 and TRBJ2-2): KAGVTQTPRYLIKTRGQQVTLSCSPISGHRSVSWYQQTPGQGLQFLFEYFSETQRNKGNFPGRFSGRQFSNSRSEMNVSTLELGDSALYLCASSLSGGFTGELFFGEGSRLTVL.

This clonotype was observed many times. CDR3 coding DNA: TGCGCCAGCAGCCCGGGGACAGCTCAAGAGACCCAGTACTTC. Translating gives CASSPGTAQETQYF. The chain carries TRBV5-1 and TRBJ2-5, with 7 bases that match TRBD1. Germline values: CDR1 SGHRS, CDR2 YFSETQ. The CDR3 spans 14 residues. The trim removed 4 bases at V and 2 bases at J, leaving 5 bases unmatched.